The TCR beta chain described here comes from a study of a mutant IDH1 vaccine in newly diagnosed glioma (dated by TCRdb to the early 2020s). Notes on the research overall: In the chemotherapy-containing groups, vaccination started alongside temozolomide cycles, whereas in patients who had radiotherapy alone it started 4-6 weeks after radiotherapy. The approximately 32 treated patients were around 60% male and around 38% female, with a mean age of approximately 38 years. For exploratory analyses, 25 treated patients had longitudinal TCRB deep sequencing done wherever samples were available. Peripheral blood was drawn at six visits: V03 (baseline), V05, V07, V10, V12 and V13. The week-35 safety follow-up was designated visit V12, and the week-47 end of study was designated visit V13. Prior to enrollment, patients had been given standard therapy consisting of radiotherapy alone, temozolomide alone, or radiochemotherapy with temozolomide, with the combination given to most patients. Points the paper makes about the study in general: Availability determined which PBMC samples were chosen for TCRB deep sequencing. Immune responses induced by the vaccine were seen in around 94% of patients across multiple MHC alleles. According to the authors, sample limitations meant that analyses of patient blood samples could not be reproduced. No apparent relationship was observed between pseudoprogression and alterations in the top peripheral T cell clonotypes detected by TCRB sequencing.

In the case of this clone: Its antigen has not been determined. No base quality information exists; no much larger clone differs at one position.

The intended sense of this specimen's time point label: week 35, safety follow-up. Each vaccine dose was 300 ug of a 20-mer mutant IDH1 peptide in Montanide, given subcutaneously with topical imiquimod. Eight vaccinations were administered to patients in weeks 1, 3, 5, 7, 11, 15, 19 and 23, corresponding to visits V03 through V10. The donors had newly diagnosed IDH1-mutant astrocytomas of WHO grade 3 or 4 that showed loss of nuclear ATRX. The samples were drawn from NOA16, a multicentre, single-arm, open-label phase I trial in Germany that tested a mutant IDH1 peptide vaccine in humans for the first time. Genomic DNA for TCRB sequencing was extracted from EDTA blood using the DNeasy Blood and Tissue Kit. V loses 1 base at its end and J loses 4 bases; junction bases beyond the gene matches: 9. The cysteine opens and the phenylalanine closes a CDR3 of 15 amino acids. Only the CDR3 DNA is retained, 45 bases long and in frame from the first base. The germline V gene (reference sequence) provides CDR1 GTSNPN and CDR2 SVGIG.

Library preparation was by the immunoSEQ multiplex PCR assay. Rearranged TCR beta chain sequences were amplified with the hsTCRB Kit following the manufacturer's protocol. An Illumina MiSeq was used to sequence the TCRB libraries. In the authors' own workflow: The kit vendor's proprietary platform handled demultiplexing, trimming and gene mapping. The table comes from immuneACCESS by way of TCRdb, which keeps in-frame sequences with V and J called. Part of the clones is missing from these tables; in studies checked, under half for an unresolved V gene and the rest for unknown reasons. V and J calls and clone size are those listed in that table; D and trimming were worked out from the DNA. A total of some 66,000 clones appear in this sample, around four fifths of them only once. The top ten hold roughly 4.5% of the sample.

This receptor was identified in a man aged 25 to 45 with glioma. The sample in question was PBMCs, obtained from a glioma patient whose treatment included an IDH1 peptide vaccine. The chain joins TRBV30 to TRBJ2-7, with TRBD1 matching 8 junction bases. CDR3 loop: CAWSALQGALYEQYF. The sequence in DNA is TGTGCCTGGAGTGCCCTGCAGGGGGCACTATACGAGCAGTACTTC. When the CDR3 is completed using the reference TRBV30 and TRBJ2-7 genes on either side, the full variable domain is SQTIHQWPATLVQPVGSPLSLECTVEGTSNPNLYWYRQAAGRGLQLLFYSVGIGQISSEVPQNLSASRPQDRQFILSSKKLLLSDSGFYLCAWSALQGALYEQYFGPGTRLTVT.